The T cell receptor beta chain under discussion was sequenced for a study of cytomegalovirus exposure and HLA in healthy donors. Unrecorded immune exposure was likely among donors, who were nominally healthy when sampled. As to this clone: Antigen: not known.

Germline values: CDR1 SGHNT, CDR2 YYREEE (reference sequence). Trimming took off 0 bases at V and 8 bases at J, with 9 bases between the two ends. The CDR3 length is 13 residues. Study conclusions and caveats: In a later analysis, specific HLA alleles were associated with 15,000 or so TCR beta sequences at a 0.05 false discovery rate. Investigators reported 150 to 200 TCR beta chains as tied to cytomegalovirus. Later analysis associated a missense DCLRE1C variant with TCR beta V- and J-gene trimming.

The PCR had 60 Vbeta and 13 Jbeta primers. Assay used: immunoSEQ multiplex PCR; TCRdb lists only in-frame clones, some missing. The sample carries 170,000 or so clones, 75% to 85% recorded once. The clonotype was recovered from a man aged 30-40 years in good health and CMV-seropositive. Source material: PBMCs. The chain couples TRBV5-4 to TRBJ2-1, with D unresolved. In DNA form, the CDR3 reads TGTGCCAGCAGCTTGGGACCTGGGCATGAGCAGTTCTTC. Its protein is CASSLGPGHEQFF.